The 8 T cell receptor beta chains below were found in one sample sequenced in a study of blood T cell repertoires in COVID-19 (TCRdb year 2020). Library preparation employed the immunoSEQ multiplex PCR assay. This immuneACCESS table, as held by TCRdb, lists in-frame sequences with V and J called but not all clones. Of the missing ones, under half trace to an unresolved V gene in checked studies; the others have no known cause. The sample records roughly 250,000 clones, roughly 84% of which are singletons. The top ten clonotypes cover about 1.5% of the sample. The material sequenced was peripheral blood. All receptors come from a woman aged 40 to 49 who had recovered from COVID-19.

This clone turned up a few times. The chain recombines TRBV11-2 with TRBJ2-7, with a tentative D call TRBD1 (5 bases). This CDR3 has 13 amino acids. Between the trimmed V and J ends, which lost 5 bases and 6 bases, there was a span of 14 bases. Germline values: CDR1 SGHAT, CDR2 FQNNGV. The CDR3 bases are TGTGCCAGCAGCCTTTCAACAGGAGCCGAGCAGTACTTC. Encoded protein: CASSLSTGAEQYF.

J is TRBJ1-4 and V is TRBV5-1; D is perhaps TRBD1 (5 bases). The germline V gene encodes CDR1 SGHRS and CDR2 YFSETQ. CDR3 length: 13 amino acids. Trimming removed 4 bases at V and 6 bases at J, with 10 bases between. As DNA, the CDR3 is TGCGCCAGCAGCGCAGGGTGGGATGAAAAACTGTTTTTT. Translating gives CASSAGWDEKLFF.

The chain uses TRBV28 and TRBJ2-3; weak D call: TRBD2 (6 bases). CDR1 and CDR2 (germline): MDHEN, SYDVKM. The V end was cut by 7 bases, the J end by 8 bases, with 25 bases between. The CDR3 is 16 amino acids. The CDR3 DNA is TGTGCCAGCACCCCCCCTGCCAGGGTCGGGAGTGCTACGCAGTATTTT. It yields the protein CASTPPARVGSATQYF.

This chain connects TRBV2 to TRBJ1-2, with 9 bases aligning to TRBD1. With V trimmed by 6 bases and J by 3 bases, 11 bases remained unmatched. Looked up from germline, CDR1 is SNHLY and CDR2 is FYNNEI. The CDR3 is made up of 16 amino acids. The CDR3 loop is CASRSRTGTGYYGYTF. The CDR3 bases are TGTGCCAGCAGAAGTAGGACCGGGACAGGGTACTATGGCTACACCTTC. The whole variable domain, filled in from reference TRBV2 and TRBJ1-2, reads EPEVTQTPSHQVTQMGQEVILRCVPISNHLYFYWYRQILGQKVEFLVSFYNNEISEKSEIFDDQFSVERPDGSNFTLKIRSTKLEDSAMYFCASRSRTGTGYYGYTFGSGTRLTVV.

This chain joins TRBV2 and TRBJ2-2, with 12 nucleotides matching TRBD1. The CDR3 consists of 18 residues. The germline CDR1 and CDR2 sequences are SNHLY and FYNNEI. V trimming: 2 bases; J trimming: 4 bases; junction bases outside the gene matches: 8. CDR3 nucleotides: TGTGCCAGCAGTGAACTGGGACAGGGGGCGCAAGGCACCGGGGAGCTGTTTTTT. Translating it yields CASSELGQGAQGTGELFF.

The rearrangement uses TRBV5-1 and TRBJ2-2; weak D call: TRBD1 (5 bases). This CDR3 is built from 14 residues. V was trimmed by 4 bases and J by 5 bases, leaving 12 bases between them. Germline-derived CDR1 and CDR2 are SGHRS and YFSETQ. The chain's CDR3 is CASSPDRPTGELFF. The CDR3 DNA reads TGCGCCAGCAGCCCCGACAGACCGACCGGGGAGCTGTTTTTT.

The gene calls are TRBV30 and TRBJ2-7; TRBD2 might be the D (6 bases). Germline CDR1 is GTSNPN and CDR2 is SVGIG (reference sequence). V lost 0 bases to trimming and J lost 0 bases, with 15 bases between them. The CDR3 covers 16 residues. The CDR3 here is CAWSVRPSASSYEQYF. In nucleotides, the CDR3 is TGTGCCTGGAGTGTACGGCCTAGCGCGAGCTCCTACGAGCAGTACTTC. The full variable domain, completed using reference TRBV30 and TRBJ2-7, is SQTIHQWPATLVQPVGSPLSLECTVEGTSNPNLYWYRQAAGRGLQLLFYSVGIGQISSEVPQNLSASRPQDRQFILSSKKLLLSDSGFYLCAWSVRPSASSYEQYFGPGTRLTVT.

This rearrangement joins TRBV27 to TRBJ1-5; D gene unclear. Germline lookup yields CDR1 MNHEY and CDR2 SMNVEV (reference sequence). The CDR3 spans 15 residues. V lost 6 bases, J lost 2 bases, and 14 bases lay in between. The CDR3 DNA is TGTGCCAGCAGCGTGGGAGAGAAGGGCAATCAGCCCCAGCATTTT. Translated, it gives CASSVGEKGNQPQHF.